This T cell receptor (beta chain) is from a study of shared clonotypes between healthy human individuals (dated by TCRdb to 2020 to 2022). Regarding the research as a whole: The cohort included three men and a couple of women between 18 and 49 years of age. For each donor, three plates each were used for CD4 naive and CD4 memory, two plates were used for CD8 naive, and one plate was used for CD8 memory. The study deeply sequenced blood TCR repertoires of five healthy adults to estimate repertoire size and the extent of clonotype sharing between individuals. Libraries were prepared and TCR repertoires were sequenced by different laboratories using diverse techniques, in order to increase sequencing depth and limit assay-specific biases. Leukapheresis yielded between about 0.8 and 9.5 billion PBMCs per donor.

Of note for this clone: The antigen it binds to is not known. One base away there is no much larger clone; base qualities are not given. Other DNA sequences in the same sample also yield this CDR3.

For the CD8 naive samples, CD45RO-negative cells were positively selected for CCR7, yielding a CD45RA+CCR7+ population from which TemRA cells were excluded. The donors were healthy, HIV-negative adults who had no recently reported acute infections or vaccinations. Every donor was a Caucasian adult residing in Nashville, Tennessee, USA. Blood was collected by leukapheresis, and PBMCs were isolated by Ficoll-Histopaque density gradient centrifugation and then cryopreserved in liquid nitrogen vapor phase. Analytical flow cytometry was used to check the purity and quantity of every magnetically sorted T cell population. Genomic DNA was isolated from each sorted fraction and quantified by UV absorbance on a Nanodrop 2000c. Using the deep immunoSEQ assay, multiplex PCR amplified TCR CDR3 regions from genomic DNA. Extracted genomic DNA from each cell subset was spread evenly across all wells of several immunoSEQ 96-well plates, with each plate serving as a replicate. For sorted subsets, 200 ng of genomic DNA, equivalent to 30,000 or so T cell genomes, went into each replicate PCR. The purified libraries were quantified using a Qubit 3.0 fluorometer, sized with a Bioanalyzer 2100, and then quantified again using the KAPA Library Quantification kit. Every immunoSEQ 96-well plate was sequenced on a separate single-read 150-cycle Illumina NextSeq 550 flow cell. The original methods were these. Because the immunoSEQ output included only junctional sequences and no quality scores, the filtering could not be the same as the filtering used for full-length reads. To assign V/J genes and CDR3, sequences were annotated against IMGT germline references using PyIR, a Python wrapper for IgBLAST v1.9. Reads with weak V/J assignments (E-value above 1e-6), missing CDR3, stop codons, out-of-frame junctions, or ambiguous translated residues were removed. V3J clonotypes were defined by identical inferred V gene, J gene, and CDR3 amino acid sequence. Percentage overlap between repertoires was computed as shared unique clonotypes divided by the size of the smaller repertoire. Richness of each repertoire was evaluated using RTK rarefaction, the Chao1 estimator, and Recon v2.1 estimates of unobserved clonotypes. Generation probabilities for all TCRbeta clonotypes obtained by the gDNA method from a few donors were computed using OLGA. Held by TCRdb, this immuneACCESS table contains in-frame sequences only and omits some clones. Under half of the omission traces to an unresolved V gene where checked; the cause of the rest is unknown. That table is the source of V, J and clone size, and D and trimming were worked out from the DNA. This sample has some 2 million clones in its table, and less than 95% of those were observed once. Roughly 1% of the sample rests with the top ten.

Study-wide findings and limitations: Naive subsets generally had larger estimated clonotype richness than memory subsets did. Sampling was limited to blood, and TCR repertoires in tissue likely differ from TCR repertoires in blood. Even with the large sequencing depth, rarefaction of the sorted-subset datasets indicated that sequencing was incomplete. Because the study included a small number of donors, the genetic and exposure-history diversity represented was limited. Clonotypes shared by all four sorted-subset donors showed higher generation probabilities than non-shared clonotypes. Pairwise subsampling led to the expectation that sequencing depth would affect the degree of clonotype sharing among donors. When several donors were compared, the shared fraction of clonotypes was around 5.1% for naive CD4, approximately 3.5% for naive CD8, roughly 2.5% for memory CD4, and under 0.5% for memory CD8.

The receptor's source is a young man in good health. Specimen: naive CD8+ T cells sorted from blood. Interpreted using the paper, the cell subset or site label stands for: CD45RA+CCR7+.

The nucleotides read TGTGCCAGCAGCTTAGGGCCAACCTACGAGCAGTACTTC. This encodes CASSLGPTYEQYF. The sequence links TRBV11-3 to TRBJ2-7; the D gene assignment is ambiguous. CDR1 is given as SGHNT and CDR2 as YENEEA, both from the germline V gene. The CDR3 contains 13 residues, cysteine and phenylalanine counted. Of all the DNA, just the CDR3 is kept, 39 bases in frame from base 1. Trimming removed 1 base from V and 2 bases from J, leaving 6 bases between the germline ends.